The 27 T cell receptor beta chains below were found in one sample sequenced in a study of CD8 T cells in ankylosing spondylitis. TCRdb reprocessed the 5' RACE reads via MiXCR and lists one record per CDR3 protein. The sample yields 700,000 to 850,000 distinct CDR3 sequences, approximately 12% seen once. Study-level results: Blood of patients with ankylosing spondylitis appeared to be characterized by a TCR beta motif of eight highly homologous variants.

For these TCRs, the target antigens are not known. Sample: blood, either unsorted or a sorted T cell fraction (not recorded which). The receptors derive from a male donor with ankylosing spondylitis.

This chain connects TRBV12-5 to TRBJ2-7; maybe TRBD2 (5 bases). CDR3 length: 14 amino acids. V gave up 5 bases and J gave up 3 bases, with 14 bases separating them. Germline V gene sequence: CDR1 LGHNT, CDR2 FRNRAP. The CDR3 DNA sequence: TGTGCTAGTGGTACGGACTTGGGCGTCTACGAGCAGTACTTC. This codes for CASGTDLGVYEQYF. The full variable domain, its missing parts supplied by reference TRBV12-5 and TRBJ2-7, is DARVTQTPRHKVTEMGQEVTMRCQPILGHNTVFWYRQTMMQGLELLAYFRNRAPLDDSGMPKDRFSAEMPDATLATLKIQPSEPRDSAVYFCASGTDLGVYEQYFGPGTRLTVT.

V gene TRBV5-1 combines with J gene TRBJ2-3; D gene ambiguous. This CDR3 region has 14 residues. Deletions cut 1 base from V and 2 bases from J, with 8 bases between. Germline V gene sequence: CDR1 SGHRS, CDR2 YFSETQ. In nucleotides, the CDR3 is TGCGCCAGCAGCTTGACCTCGGCCACAGATACGCAGTATTTT. Protein: CASSLTSATDTQYF.

This sequence joins TRBV20-1 and TRBJ2-3; D gene unclear. The V and J ends lost 0 bases and 2 bases respectively, with 9 bases between them. This CDR3 is built from 14 residues. Germline V gene data show CDR1 as DFQATT and CDR2 as SNEGSKA (reference sequence). CDR3 region: CSARDLRYTDTQYF. CDR3 in DNA: TGCAGTGCTAGAGATCTACGATACACAGATACGCAGTATTTT.

In DNA, the CDR3 is TGTGCCAGCAGTTACGCCTGGGATGACGAGCAGTACTTC. Translated, it gives CASSYAWDDEQYF. This chain links TRBV6-5 with TRBJ2-7; D is uncertain. Trimming cost V 2 bases and J 5 bases, with 10 bases left between them. This CDR3 contains 13 residues. Per germline, CDR1 MNHEY and CDR2 SVGAGI.

The V gene is TRBV4-1, the J gene TRBJ2-1; 8 nucleotides match TRBD2. CDR1 is MGHRA and CDR2 is YSYEKL in the germline V gene. V lost 4 bases to trimming and J lost 10 bases; unmatched junction nucleotides: 15. The CDR3 spans 16 residues. This chain's CDR3 is CASSPRGSGRQREQFF. CDR3 nucleotides: TGCGCCAGCAGCCCTAGGGGAAGCGGGAGACAGAGGGAGCAGTTCTTC.

This clonotype was recorded a few times. V and J are TRBV10-3 and TRBJ2-5, with a tentative D call TRBD1 (5 bases). CDR1 is ENHRY and CDR2 is SYGVKD in the germline V gene. The CDR3 has 14 residues. V lost 0 bases to trimming and J lost 9 bases, with 14 bases between them. DNA for the CDR3: TGTGCCATCAGTGAGTCGGGGCTGAAGGTGGCCCAGTACTTC. It yields the protein CAISESGLKVAQYF.

The chain carries TRBV7-3 and TRBJ2-7; D is unclear. Trimming left V 3 bases short and J 5 bases short, with 11 bases between. The CDR3 extends over 13 amino acids. Germline V lookup: CDR1 SGHTA, CDR2 FQGTGA. In DNA form, the CDR3 reads TGTGCCAGCAGCTTCGGAATAGGTGACGAGCAGTACTTC. It is translated as CASSFGIGDEQYF.

There are many counts of this clonotype. J is TRBJ2-3 and V is TRBV20-1, with 8 nucleotides matching TRBD1. Germline CDR1 DFQATT, CDR2 SNEGSKA (reference sequence). This CDR3 has 13 amino acids. The ends lost 5 bases at V and 1 base at J; junction bases unmatched: 2. This CDR3 is CSAPTGGTDTQYF. In nucleotides, the CDR3 is TGCAGTGCTCCGACAGGGGGCACAGATACGCAGTATTTT.

The chain is built from TRBV11-2 and TRBJ1-4; possibly TRBD1 for D (5 bases). In germline, CDR1 is SGHAT, CDR2 FQNNGV. The CDR3 runs to 14 residues. V shed 8 bases and J shed 0 bases, with 10 bases lying between them. The CDR3 region has the DNA TGTGCCAGCGGACACTATGCAACTAATGAAAAACTGTTTTTT. Translating it yields CASGHYATNEKLFF.

In this sample, this clonotype turned up a few times. V is TRBV5-1 and J is TRBJ2-1; 11 bases fit TRBD2. The CDR3 covers 16 residues. Germline values: CDR1 SGHRS, CDR2 YFSETQ. Trimming took 0 bases from V and 8 from J; bases not matched to a gene: 7. The CDR3 region has the DNA TGCGCCAGCAGCTTGGCCGTAGCGGGAGGGCCTTATGAGCAGTTCTTC. It specifies CASSLAVAGGPYEQFF.

This clonotype was counted between two and nine times. The chain recombines TRBV9 with TRBJ1-5; D is possibly TRBD1 (5 bases). CDR3 size: 13 residues. V gave up 2 bases and J gave up 6 bases, with 9 bases separating them. Per the germline V gene, CDR1 is SGDLS and CDR2 is YYNGEE. CDR3 DNA: TGTGCCAGCAGCGTGCAGGGTCTTCAGCCCCAGCATTTT. It encodes CASSVQGLQPQHF.

The chain recombines TRBV11-2 with TRBJ2-1; 10 nucleotides match TRBD1. V lost 0 bases to trimming and J lost 7 bases; unmatched junction nucleotides: 9. Germline values: CDR1 SGHAT, CDR2 FQNNGV. The CDR3 covers 17 residues. CDR3 region: CASSLDYPGQGTNEQFF. The DNA for the CDR3 is TGTGCCAGCAGCTTAGACTACCCGGGACAGGGGACGAATGAGCAGTTCTTC. The full variable domain, in which reference TRBV11-2 and TRBJ2-1 provide the parts outside the CDR3, is EAGVAQSPRYKIIEKRQSVAFWCNPISGHATLYWYQQILGQGPKLLIQFQNNGVVDDSQLPKDRFSAERLKGVDSTLKIQPAKLEDSAVYLCASSLDYPGQGTNEQFFGPGTRLTVL.

The rearrangement joins TRBV18 to TRBJ2-7; weak D call: TRBD1 (6 bases). Trimming removed 6 bases from V and 4 bases from J, with 19 bases in between. Germline lookup yields CDR1 KGHSH and CDR2 LQKENI. The CDR3 has 15 amino acids. The CDR3 bases are TGTGCCAGCTCCCCCCCTGGCAGGGGAGTGTACGAGCAGTACTTC. Residues: CASSPPGRGVYEQYF.

The J gene is TRBJ2-1, the V gene TRBV7-2, with a tentative D call TRBD2 (6 bases). Deletions cut 8 bases from V and 7 bases from J, with 12 bases between. Germline values: CDR1 SGHTA, CDR2 FQGNSA. The CDR3 is 12 residues long. The CDR3 sequence: CASGTWVNEQFF. DNA for the CDR3: TGTGCCAGCGGGACTTGGGTTAATGAGCAGTTCTTC.

This clonotype was counted between two and nine times. The chain couples TRBV7-2 to TRBJ2-4; tentative D call: TRBD1 (6 bases). The CDR3 has 15 residues. Germline CDR1 reads SGHTA; CDR2 reads FQGNSA. V was trimmed by 4 bases and J by 5 bases, leaving 15 bases between them. The CDR3 region has the DNA TGTGCCAGCAGCTCCGTGGACAGATATGAAAACATTCAGTACTTC. Translating it yields CASSSVDRYENIQYF.

The chain uses TRBV18 and TRBJ2-7; a possible D gene is TRBD1 (7 bases). The V gene lost 6 bases and the J gene lost 0 bases, with 15 bases spanning the gap. The CDR3 covers 15 residues. Germline assignment: CDR1 KGHSH and CDR2 LQKENI. The CDR3 nucleotides are TGTGCCAGCTCCCCAGGGGGGTTTAGCTCCTACGAGCAGTACTTC. Translation gives CASSPGGFSSYEQYF.

The sample holds many counts of this clonotype. This chain connects TRBV7-8 to TRBJ2-1; TRBD1 matches at 9 bases. Trimming took 5 bases from V and 5 from J; bases not matched to a gene: 13. CDR3 length: 17 amino acids. Germline CDR1 reads SGHVS; CDR2 reads FQNEAQ. The CDR3 DNA follows: TGTGCCAGCAGCGTAGACTTAGGACAGGGGCCAAACAATGAGCAGTTCTTC. The encoded protein is CASSVDLGQGPNNEQFF.

This clonotype appeared many times. The rearrangement joins TRBV12-3 or TRBV12-4 to TRBJ2-1; possible D gene TRBD1, 6 bases. Trimming cost V 2 bases and J 9 bases, with 14 bases left between them. The CDR3 has 14 residues. The CDR3 here is CASSLRAKGGEQFF. The CDR3 DNA reads as TGTGCCAGCAGTTTAAGGGCCAAAGGGGGTGAGCAGTTCTTC.

The V call is TRBV7-9, the J call TRBJ1-1; D remains ambiguous. CDR3 size: 10 residues. Germline CDR1 reads SEHNR; CDR2 reads FQNEAQ (reference sequence). Trimming pared 8 bases from V and 5 bases from J, leaving 6 bases between. In DNA, the CDR3 is TGTGCCAGCGCCGGGACTGAAGCTTTCTTT. Its protein product is CASAGTEAFF.

The rearrangement links TRBV10-3 to TRBJ2-7; D is tentatively TRBD1 or TRBD2 (5 bases each). CDR1 and CDR2 from the germline V gene are ENHRY and SYGVKD. The CDR3 is 16 residues long. Between the trimmed V and J ends, which lost 0 bases and 0 bases, there was a span of 12 bases. CDR3 in amino acids: CAISESAGTVSYEQYF. The CDR3 region has the DNA TGTGCCATCAGTGAGTCAGCCGGGACGGTCTCCTACGAGCAGTACTTC.

This clonotype was counted between two and nine times. The V gene is TRBV10-1, the J gene TRBJ1-1; a possible D gene is TRBD1 (5 bases). With 2 bases removed from V and 10 bases from J, the gap between germline ends came to 14 bases. This CDR3 spans 13 amino acids. Per the germline V gene, CDR1 is WNHNN and CDR2 is SYGVQD (reference sequence). The CDR3 spells CASSEGTGRVAFF. CDR3 sequence (DNA): TGCGCCAGCAGTGAGGGAACAGGACGGGTAGCTTTCTTT.

This sequence joins TRBV6-1 and TRBJ2-5; D might be TRBD1 (6 bases). Germline CDR1 reads MNHNS; CDR2 reads SASEGT. The V end lost 7 bases, the J end lost 0 bases, and 12 bases lay between the germline ends. The CDR3 is 14 residues long. In DNA, the CDR3 is TGTGCCAGCACCATAGACAGGTACCAAGAGACCCAGTACTTC. It yields the protein CASTIDRYQETQYF.

The rearrangement joins TRBV5-1 to TRBJ1-1; D gene ambiguous. V dropped 0 bases and J dropped 6 bases, with 9 bases sitting between them. The CDR3 length is 13 residues. Germline V gives CDR1 SGHRS, CDR2 YFSETQ. The CDR3 reads CASSLEAAAEAFF. CDR3 DNA: TGCGCCAGCAGCTTGGAGGCGGCCGCTGAAGCTTTCTTT.

The sample holds a few counts of this clonotype. This sequence joins TRBV7-9 and TRBJ2-1, with D unresolved. This CDR3 contains 12 residues. Germline values: CDR1 SEHNR, CDR2 FQNEAQ (reference sequence). V was clipped by 3 bases and J by 8 bases, with 8 bases between them. CDR3 sequence reads: CASSFRGDEQFF. The CDR3 DNA is TGTGCCAGCAGCTTTAGAGGTGATGAGCAGTTCTTC.

This clonotype was seen a handful of times. The V and J genes are TRBV5-5 and TRBJ1-2, with 10 bases that match TRBD1. Germline V lookup: CDR1 SGHKS, CDR2 YYEKEE (reference sequence). V lost 4 bases and J lost 4; bases outside the gene matches: 4. The CDR3 covers 14 residues. CDR3 sequence (DNA): TGTGCCAGCAGCCCGACAGGGGGCTTCTATGGCTACACCTTC. Protein sequence: CASSPTGGFYGYTF.

In its sample, this clonotype was seen many times. The chain carries TRBV15 and TRBJ1-1; TRBD1 agrees at 8 bases. CDR1 and CDR2 (germline): LNHNV, YYDKDF (reference sequence). After removal of 2 bases from V and 3 bases from J, the junction contained 5 bases not matched to a gene. The CDR3 length is 15 residues. CDR3 residues: CATSRRTGRYTEAFF. The DNA of the CDR3 is TGTGCCACCAGCAGAAGGACAGGGAGGTACACTGAAGCTTTCTTT.

This clonotype has a handful of counts. The chain couples TRBV9 to TRBJ2-3, with a weak D call TRBD2 (5 bases). Germline V gives CDR1 SGDLS, CDR2 YYNGEE. V was clipped by 0 bases and J by 3 bases, with 8 bases between them. CDR3 length equals 14 residues. This CDR3 reads CASSVVPGTDTQYF. CDR3 coding DNA: TGTGCCAGCAGCGTAGTGCCGGGGACAGATACGCAGTATTTT.